This TCR beta chain emerged from a study of T-cell reconstitution after alpha-beta-depleted transplantation in children. Unique molecular identifiers tagged the TCRbeta library. TCRdb reprocessed the PCR reads via MiXCR and lists one record per CDR3 protein. The table lists around 580,000 distinct CDR3 sequences, over 20% of them singletons. This CDR3 spans 18 amino acids. CDR1 and CDR2 (germline): LGHDT, YNNKEL (reference sequence). V lost 6 bases to trimming and J lost 5 bases, with 25 bases between them. V gene TRBV3-1 combines with J gene TRBJ1-4; no clear D. The TCR originated in a boy in the first two years of life with Wiskott-Aldrich syndrome, due to receive a stem cell transplant. Sequences were derived from PBMCs, sampled before TCRalphabeta/CD19-depleted stem cell transplant. CDR3 sequence reads: CASSPSSLPEIKNEKLFF. The DNA of the CDR3 is TGTGCCAGCAGTCCCTCATCCCTGCCCGAGATAAAAAATGAAAAACTGTTTTTT.